The 13 T cell receptor beta chains given below trace back to one sample, sequenced in a study of shared clonotypes between healthy human individuals. Assay used: immunoSEQ multiplex PCR; TCRdb lists only in-frame clones, some missing. The profile shows 730,000 or so clones, more than 70% of them singletons. Sequencing was carried out using memory CD4+ T cells sorted from blood. This sample's subset: CD45RA-negative fraction. Source of these receptors: a woman aged 25-40 years in good health.

On this clone: At the DNA level, this CDR3 is encoded by other sequences in the same sample as well. The rearrangement joins TRBV27 to TRBJ2-7; 7 nucleotides match TRBD1. The trim removed 6 bases at V and 2 bases at J, leaving 10 bases unmatched. CDR1 is MNHEY, CDR2 SMNVEV, per germline (reference sequence). This CDR3 comprises 15 residues. The DNA of the CDR3 is TGTGCCAGCAGCTTTAGCGACAGGGCCACCTACGAGCAGTACTTC. Amino acids: CASSFSDRATYEQYF.

The count of this clone is one. The chain couples TRBV28 to TRBJ1-5; the D gene is possibly TRBD1 (5 bases). Germline V gene sequence: CDR1 MDHEN, CDR2 SYDVKM. CDR3 length equals 13 residues. Trimming left V 6 bases short and J 6 bases short, with 12 bases between. As DNA, the CDR3 is TGTGCCAGCAGGCGGACACTGAGTCAGCCCCAGCATTTT. Translation: CASRRTLSQPQHF.

This clone was counted once. At the DNA level, this CDR3 is encoded by other sequences in the same sample as well. V is TRBV19 and J is TRBJ1-2, with D possibly TRBD1 on 5 matching bases. The V gene's germline CDR1 is LNHDA and CDR2 SQIVND (reference sequence). The CDR3 runs to 13 residues. The V end lost 6 bases, the J end lost 2 bases, and 10 bases lay between the germline ends. For the CDR3, the DNA is TGTGCCAGTAGCCGGGACGGGAACTATGGCTACACCTTC. It translates to CASSRDGNYGYTF.

The J gene is TRBJ2-2, the V gene TRBV4-1, with TRBD2 identical over 10 bases. This CDR3 is built from 18 residues. CDR1 is MGHRA, CDR2 YSYEKL, per germline. The V gene end was trimmed by 4 bases and the J gene end by 7 bases; junction bases not matched to a gene: 15. The CDR3 DNA follows: TGCGCCAGCAGCCGACTCTGGCTAGCGGGAGCCCGGGGCGGGGAGCTGTTTTTT. Its translation is CASSRLWLAGARGGELFF.

The J gene is TRBJ2-1, the V gene TRBV7-2, with 11 bases that match TRBD2. The ends lost 4 bases at V and 6 bases at J; junction bases unmatched: 8. The CDR3 is 16 amino acids. Germline V lookup: CDR1 SGHTA, CDR2 FQGNSA. The CDR3 nucleotides read TGTGCCAGCAGCTCCCGACTAGCGGGAAACTCCAATGAGCAGTTCTTC. Translating it yields CASSSRLAGNSNEQFF. Full variable domain (remainder filled in from reference TRBV7-2 and TRBJ2-1): GAGVSQSPSNKVTEKGKDVELRCDPISGHTALYWYRQSLGQGLEFLIYFQGNSAPDKSGLPSDRFSAERTGGSVSTLTIQRTQQEDSAVYLCASSSRLAGNSNEQFFGPGTRLTVL.

In this sample, this clone turned up a few times. The gene calls are TRBV19 and TRBJ1-5, with a weak D call TRBD1 (5 bases). V lost 9 bases and J 0 bases, leaving 15 bases between the germline ends. CDR3 size: 15 residues. Germline assignment: CDR1 LNHDA and CDR2 SQIVND (reference sequence). In DNA form, the CDR3 reads TGTGCCAGCTACCCCCGGGGGTTTAGCAATCAGCCCCAGCATTTT. Translated, it gives CASYPRGFSNQPQHF. The whole variable domain, remainder taken from reference TRBV19 and TRBJ1-5, is DGGITQSPKYLFRKEGQNVTLSCEQNLNHDAMYWYRQDPGQGLRLIYYSQIVNDFQKGDIAEGYSVSREKKESFPLTVTSAQKNPTAFYLCASYPRGFSNQPQHFGDGTRLSIL.

On this clone: The same CDR3 is also encoded by other DNA sequences in this sample. The chain joins TRBV19 to TRBJ2-3, with no clear D. This CDR3 has 12 amino acids. Germline lookup yields CDR1 LNHDA and CDR2 SQIVND (reference sequence). V lost 5 bases and J 2 bases, leaving 5 bases between the germline ends. CDR3 DNA: TGTGCCAGTAGTGGGCACACAGATACGCAGTATTTT. This gives the protein CASSGHTDTQYF.

The rearrangement joins TRBV2 to TRBJ1-5, with D unclear. This CDR3 spans 12 amino acids. From germline, CDR1 is SNHLY and CDR2 FYNNEI. The V and J ends lost 6 bases and 5 bases respectively, with 8 bases between them. CDR3 coding DNA: TGTGCCAGCAGAGGCAACGATCAGCCCCAGCATTTT. Its translation: CASRGNDQPQHF.

The chain recombines TRBV5-5 with TRBJ1-4; 8 nucleotides align to TRBD1. The J segment lost 10 bases and the V segment lost 3 bases, leaving 20 bases of the junction unmatched. The V gene's germline CDR1 is SGHKS and CDR2 YYEKEE (reference sequence). The CDR3 consists of 18 residues. CDR3 region: CASSSTGTGSASSGKLFF. CDR3 DNA sequence: TGTGCCAGCAGCTCAACGGGGACAGGCTCGGCATCTTCGGGAAAACTGTTTTTT.

This clone was counted once. The CDR3 loop reads CASSLVWGGKQFF. The CDR3 DNA follows: TGTGCCAGCAGCTTAGTTTGGGGCGGCAAGCAGTTCTTC. The chain combines TRBV7-2 with TRBJ2-1; a possible D gene is TRBD1 (5 bases). The V end was cut by 1 base, the J end by 11 bases, with 12 bases between. Germline assignment: CDR1 SGHTA and CDR2 FQGNSA. This CDR3 region has 13 residues.

Here the CDR3 reads CASSVTSPNEQFF. The CDR3 DNA sequence: TGTGCCAGCTCAGTTACTTCTCCCAATGAGCAGTTCTTC. This chain connects TRBV18 to TRBJ2-1; D ambiguous. This CDR3 is built from 13 residues. The germline CDR1 and CDR2 sequences are KGHSH and LQKENI. The V end lost 5 bases, the J end lost 6 bases, and 11 bases lay between the germline ends.

The chain couples TRBV5-4 to TRBJ2-1, with 11 bases matching TRBD1. Germline loops: CDR1 SGHNT, CDR2 YYREEE (reference sequence). The CDR3 contains 15 residues. Unmatched junction bases numbered 3, after V lost 4 bases and J lost 3 bases. DNA for the CDR3: TGTGCCAGCAGCCCCGGGACAGGGGGCTACAATGAGCAGTTCTTC. Its translation: CASSPGTGGYNEQFF.

This chain connects TRBV28 to TRBJ1-5; D is unresolved. The CDR3 contains 17 residues. Germline CDR1 is MDHEN and CDR2 is SYDVKM. Trimming left V 3 bases short and J 2 bases short, with 17 bases between. This CDR3 reads CASSFGPRRSGNQPQHF. CDR3 DNA: TGTGCCAGCAGTTTCGGGCCGAGGAGAAGTGGCAATCAGCCCCAGCATTTT.